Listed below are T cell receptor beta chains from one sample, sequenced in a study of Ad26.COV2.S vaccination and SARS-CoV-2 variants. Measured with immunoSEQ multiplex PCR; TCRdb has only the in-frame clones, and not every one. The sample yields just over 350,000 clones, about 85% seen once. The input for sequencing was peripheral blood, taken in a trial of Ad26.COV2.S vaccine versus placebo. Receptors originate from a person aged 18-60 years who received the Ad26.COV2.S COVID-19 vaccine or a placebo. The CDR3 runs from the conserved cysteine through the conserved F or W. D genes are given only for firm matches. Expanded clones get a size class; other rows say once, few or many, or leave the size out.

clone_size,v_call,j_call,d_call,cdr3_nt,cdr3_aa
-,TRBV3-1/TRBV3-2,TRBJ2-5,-,TGTGCCAGCAGCCAAGACAAAATCGGGCACCCAGGGTACTTC,CASSQDKIGHPGYF
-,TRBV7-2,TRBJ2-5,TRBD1,TGTGCCAGCAGCTTAACAGGGGCCGGTGAGACCCAGTACTTC,CASSLTGAGETQYF
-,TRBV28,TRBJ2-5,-,TGTGCCAGCTTGGCGGGGCTCCCCTCGACCCAGTACTTC,CASLAGLPSTQYF
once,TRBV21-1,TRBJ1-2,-,TGTGCCAGCAGCAGCAGGGACACAGAATGGGGTGGCTACACCTTC,CASSSRDTEWGGYTF
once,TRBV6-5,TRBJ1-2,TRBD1,TGTGCCAGCACCCCCGGGACAGGGGGCGGGGGCTACACCTTC,CASTPGTGGGGYTF
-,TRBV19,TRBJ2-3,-,TGTGCCAGTAACTCGGGAAGTCCGCCCGGCACAGATACGCAGTATTTT,CASNSGSPPGTDTQYF
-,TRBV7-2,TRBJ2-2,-,TGTGCCAGCAGCCCTATGAGGCTAGCTAACACCGGGGAGCTGTTTTTT,CASSPMRLANTGELFF
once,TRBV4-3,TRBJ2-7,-,TGCGCCAGCAGCCAAGAGGACGGCGTCTACGAGCAGTACTTC,CASSQEDGVYEQYF
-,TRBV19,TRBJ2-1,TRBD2,TGTGCCAGTAGTACCGCGACTAGCGGCTACAATGAGCAGTTCTTC,CASSTATSGYNEQFF
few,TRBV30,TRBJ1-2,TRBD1,TGTGCCTGGAGTGAAGGGGGGACAGGGACTGGCTACACCTTC,CAWSEGGTGTGYTF
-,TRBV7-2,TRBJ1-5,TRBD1,TGTGCCAGCAGCTCCGACAGGGGGGGCAATCAGCCCCAGCATTTT,CASSSDRGGNQPQHF
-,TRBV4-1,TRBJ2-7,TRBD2,TGCGCCAGCAGCCAAGATCGTAGCGGGAGGGCCTCCTACGAGCAGTACTTC,CASSQDRSGRASYEQYF
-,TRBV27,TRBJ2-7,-,TGTGCCAGCAGTCCCATATTTGGACCCGGTAGTCCCTACGAGCAGTACTTC,CASSPIFGPGSPYEQYF
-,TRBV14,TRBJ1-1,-,TGTGCCAGCAGTCGACAAGTCATGAACACTGAAGCTTTCTTT,CASSRQVMNTEAFF
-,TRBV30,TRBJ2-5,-,TGTGCCTGGACGGGCGGGGAGACCCAGTACTTC,CAWTGGETQYF
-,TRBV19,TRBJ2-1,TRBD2,TGTGCCAGTAGTATAGACACCGGCGGGGGGGCCTACAATGAGCAGTTCTTC,CASSIDTGGGAYNEQFF
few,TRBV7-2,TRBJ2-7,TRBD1,TGTGCCAGCAGCTCGACAGCAAGACAGGGTTCCGAGCAGTACTTC,CASSSTARQGSEQYF
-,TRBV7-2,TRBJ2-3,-,TGTGCCAGCAGCTTAGTTATAGATCCAGATACGCAGTATTTT,CASSLVIDPDTQYF
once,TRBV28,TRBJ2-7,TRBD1,TGTGCCAGCAGTTGGCCGGGACAGGGGCAGCAGTACTTC,CASSWPGQGQQYF
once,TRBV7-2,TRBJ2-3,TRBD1,TGTGCCAGCAGCACCACGACAGGGGGGGATACGCAGTATTTT,CASSTTTGGDTQYF
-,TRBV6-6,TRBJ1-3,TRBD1,TGTGCCAGCAGTCGAGGGGGCCTAAACTCTGGAAACACCATATATTTT,CASSRGGLNSGNTIYF
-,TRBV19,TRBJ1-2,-,TGTGCCAGTACCCCGGGGCAGGGAGTTTATGGCTACACCTTC,CASTPGQGVYGYTF
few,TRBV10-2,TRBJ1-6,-,TGCGCCAGCAGTTTAGGGAGCTCCTATAATTCACCCCTCCACTTT,CASSLGSSYNSPLHF
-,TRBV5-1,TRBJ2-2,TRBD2,TGCGCCAGCAGCTTGGGACTAGCGGGAAACACCGGGGAGCTGTTTTTT,CASSLGLAGNTGELFF
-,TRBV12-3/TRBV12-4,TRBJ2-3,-,TGTGCCAGCAGTTTGAGGGATACGCAGTATTTT,CASSLRDTQYF
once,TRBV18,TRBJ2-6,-,TGTGCCAGCTCACCCGGGAATCTTAACTCTGGGGCCAACGTCCTGACTTTC,CASSPGNLNSGANVLTF
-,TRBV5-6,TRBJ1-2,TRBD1,TGTGCCAGCAGCTTTGACAGGGGGCAAGGCTACACCTTC,CASSFDRGQGYTF
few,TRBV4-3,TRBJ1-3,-,TGCGCCAGCAGCCAAGGGATTTACTCTGGAAACACCATATATTTT,CASSQGIYSGNTIYF
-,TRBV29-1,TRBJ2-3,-,TGCAGCGTTCATGGCGACTCGGATACGCAGTATTTT,CSVHGDSDTQYF
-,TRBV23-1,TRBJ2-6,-,TGCGCCAGCAGGTTCGTGGCATCCTGCTCTGGGGCCAACGTCCTGACTTTC,CASRFVASCSGANVLTF
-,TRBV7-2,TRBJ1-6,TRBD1,TGTGCCAGCAGCTTTCTTCGAGGACAGGGTAGTTCACCCCTCCACTTT,CASSFLRGQGSSPLHF
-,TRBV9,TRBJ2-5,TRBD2,TGTGCCAGCAGCGTAGGAATGCTAGCGGGAGAGGAGACCCAGTACTTC,CASSVGMLAGEETQYF
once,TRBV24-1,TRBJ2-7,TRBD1,TGTGCCACCAGTGACCGCGCGGACAGGCGAGGGGCCTACGAGCAGTACTTC,CATSDRADRRGAYEQYF
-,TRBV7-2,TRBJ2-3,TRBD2,TGTGCCAGCAGCTTTCCAGCGGGGGGGACAGATACGCAGTATTTT,CASSFPAGGTDTQYF
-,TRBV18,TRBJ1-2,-,TGTGCCAGCTCACCTAGCGATGCTGCTTATGGCTACACCTTC,CASSPSDAAYGYTF
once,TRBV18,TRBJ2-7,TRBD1,TGTGCCAGCTCACCGCCACGACAGGGGGAAACCTACGAGCAGTACTTC,CASSPPRQGETYEQYF
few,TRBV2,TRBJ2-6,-,TGTGCCAGCAGTGAACAGTTTGGGGCCAACGTCCTGACTTTC,CASSEQFGANVLTF
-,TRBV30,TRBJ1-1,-,TGTGCCTGGAGTGTGGGCGTTTTGAACACTGAAGCTTTCTTT,CAWSVGVLNTEAFF